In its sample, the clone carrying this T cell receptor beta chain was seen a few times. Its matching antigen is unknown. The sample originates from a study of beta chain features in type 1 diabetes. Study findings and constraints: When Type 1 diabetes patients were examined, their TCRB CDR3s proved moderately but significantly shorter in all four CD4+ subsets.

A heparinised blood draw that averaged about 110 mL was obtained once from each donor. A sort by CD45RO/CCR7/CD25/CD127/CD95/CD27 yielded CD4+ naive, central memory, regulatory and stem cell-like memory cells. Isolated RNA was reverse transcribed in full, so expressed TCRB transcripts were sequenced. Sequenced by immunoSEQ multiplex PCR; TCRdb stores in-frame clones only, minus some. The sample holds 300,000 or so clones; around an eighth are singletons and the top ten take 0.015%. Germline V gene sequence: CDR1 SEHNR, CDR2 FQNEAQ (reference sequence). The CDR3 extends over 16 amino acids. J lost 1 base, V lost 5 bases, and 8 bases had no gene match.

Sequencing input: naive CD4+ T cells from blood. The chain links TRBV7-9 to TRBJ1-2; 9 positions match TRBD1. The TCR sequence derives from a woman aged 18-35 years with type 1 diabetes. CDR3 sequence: CASSDLGQGFNYGYTF. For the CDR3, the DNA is TGTGCCAGCAGCGATCTGGGACAGGGCTTTAACTATGGCTACACCTTC. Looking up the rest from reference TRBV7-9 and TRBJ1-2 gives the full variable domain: DTGVSQNPRHKITKRGQNVTFRCDPISEHNRLYWYRQTLGQGPEFLTYFQNEAQLEKSRLLSDRFSAERPKGSFSTLEIQRTEQGDSAMYLCASSDLGQGFNYGYTFGSGTRLTVV.